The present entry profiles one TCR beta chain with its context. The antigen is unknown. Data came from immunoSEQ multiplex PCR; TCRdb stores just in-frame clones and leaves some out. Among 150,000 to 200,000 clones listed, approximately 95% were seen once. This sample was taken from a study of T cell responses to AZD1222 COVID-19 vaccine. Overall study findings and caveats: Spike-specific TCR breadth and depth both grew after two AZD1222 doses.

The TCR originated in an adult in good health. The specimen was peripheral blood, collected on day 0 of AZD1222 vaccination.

The CDR3 loop is CASRAGKGNEKLFF. The CDR3 coding sequence is TGCGCCAGTAGAGCTGGAAAGGGGAATGAAAAACTGTTTTTT. The genes are TRBV5-1 and TRBJ1-4, with TRBD1 as a possible D gene (5 bases). The CDR3 sequence is 14 residues long. Trimming removed 8 bases from V and 5 bases from J, with 16 bases in between. CDR1 is SGHRS, CDR2 YFSETQ, per germline.